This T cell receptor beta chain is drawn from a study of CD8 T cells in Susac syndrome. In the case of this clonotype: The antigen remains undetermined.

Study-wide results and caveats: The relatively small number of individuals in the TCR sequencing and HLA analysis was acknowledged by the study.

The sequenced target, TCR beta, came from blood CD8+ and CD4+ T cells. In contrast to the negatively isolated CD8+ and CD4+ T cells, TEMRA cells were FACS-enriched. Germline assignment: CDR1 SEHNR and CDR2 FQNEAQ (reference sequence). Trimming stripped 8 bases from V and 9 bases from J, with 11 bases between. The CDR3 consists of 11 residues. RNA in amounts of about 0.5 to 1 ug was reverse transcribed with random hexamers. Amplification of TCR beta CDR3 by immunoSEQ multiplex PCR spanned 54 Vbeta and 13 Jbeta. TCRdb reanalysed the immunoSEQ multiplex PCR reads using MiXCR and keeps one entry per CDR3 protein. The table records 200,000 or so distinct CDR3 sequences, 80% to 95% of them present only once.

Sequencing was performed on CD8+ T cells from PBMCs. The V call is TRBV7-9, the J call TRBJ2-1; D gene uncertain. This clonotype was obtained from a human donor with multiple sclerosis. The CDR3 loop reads CASSGVGEQFF. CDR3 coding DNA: TGTGCCAGCTCCGGAGTCGGTGAGCAGTTCTTC.